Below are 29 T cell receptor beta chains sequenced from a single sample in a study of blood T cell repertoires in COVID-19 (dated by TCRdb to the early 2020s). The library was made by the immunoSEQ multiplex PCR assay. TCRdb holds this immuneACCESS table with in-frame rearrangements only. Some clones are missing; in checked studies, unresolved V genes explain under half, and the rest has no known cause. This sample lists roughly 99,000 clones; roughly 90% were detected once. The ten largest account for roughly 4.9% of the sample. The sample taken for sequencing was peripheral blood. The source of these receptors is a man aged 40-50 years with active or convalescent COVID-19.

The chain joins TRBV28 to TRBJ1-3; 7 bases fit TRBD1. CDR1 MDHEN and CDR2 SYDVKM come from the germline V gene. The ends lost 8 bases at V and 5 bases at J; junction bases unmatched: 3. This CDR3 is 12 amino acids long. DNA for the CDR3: TGTGCCAGCGGGGACAGCAGAAACACCATATATTTT. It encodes CASGDSRNTIYF. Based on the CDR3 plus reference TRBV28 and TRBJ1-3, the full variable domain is DVKVTQSSRYLVKRTGEKVFLECVQDMDHENMFWYRQDPGLGLRLIYFSYDVKMKEKGDIPEGYSVSREKKERFSLILESASTNQTSMYLCASGDSRNTIYFGEGSWLTVV.

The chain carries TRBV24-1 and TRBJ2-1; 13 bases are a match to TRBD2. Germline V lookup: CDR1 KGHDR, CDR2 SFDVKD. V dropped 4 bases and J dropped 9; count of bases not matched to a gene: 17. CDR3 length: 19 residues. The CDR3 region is CATSDPTAPGLAGRVEQFF. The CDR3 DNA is TGTGCCACCAGTGACCCGACAGCCCCGGGACTAGCGGGGAGGGTTGAGCAGTTCTTC.

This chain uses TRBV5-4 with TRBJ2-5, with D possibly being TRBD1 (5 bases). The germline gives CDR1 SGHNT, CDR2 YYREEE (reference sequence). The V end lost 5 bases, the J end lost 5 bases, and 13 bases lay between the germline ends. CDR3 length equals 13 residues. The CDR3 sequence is CASSPMGRETQYF. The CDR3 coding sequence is TGTGCCAGCAGTCCTATGGGGCGGGAGACCCAGTACTTC.

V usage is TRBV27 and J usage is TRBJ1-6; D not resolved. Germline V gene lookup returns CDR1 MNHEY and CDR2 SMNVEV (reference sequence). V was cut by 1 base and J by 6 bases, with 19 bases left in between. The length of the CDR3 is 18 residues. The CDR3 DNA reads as TGTGCCAGCAGTTTATTTGTCGATTCCCGGGGTGGTAATTCACCCCTCCACTTT. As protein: CASSLFVDSRGGNSPLHF.

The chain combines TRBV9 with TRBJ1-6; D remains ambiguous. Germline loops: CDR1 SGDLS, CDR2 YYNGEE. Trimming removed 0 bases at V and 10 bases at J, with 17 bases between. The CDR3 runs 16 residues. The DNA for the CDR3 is TGTGCCAGCAGCGTAGAATCCCAGGCTGGGAGATCACCCCTCCACTTT. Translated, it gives CASSVESQAGRSPLHF.

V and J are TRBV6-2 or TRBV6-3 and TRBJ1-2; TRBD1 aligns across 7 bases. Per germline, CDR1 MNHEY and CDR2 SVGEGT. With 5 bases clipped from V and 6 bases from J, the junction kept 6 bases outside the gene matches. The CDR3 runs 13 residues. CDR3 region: CASSPQGLNGYTF. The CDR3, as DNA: TGTGCCAGCAGTCCACAGGGGTTGAATGGCTACACCTTC.

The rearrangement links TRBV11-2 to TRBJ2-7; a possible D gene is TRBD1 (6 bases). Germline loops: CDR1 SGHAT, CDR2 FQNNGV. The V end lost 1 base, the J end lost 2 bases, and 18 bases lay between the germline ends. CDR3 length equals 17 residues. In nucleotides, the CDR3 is TGTGCCAGCAGCTTAGGGGGAATGGGGGCACGTACCTACGAGCAGTACTTC. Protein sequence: CASSLGGMGARTYEQYF.

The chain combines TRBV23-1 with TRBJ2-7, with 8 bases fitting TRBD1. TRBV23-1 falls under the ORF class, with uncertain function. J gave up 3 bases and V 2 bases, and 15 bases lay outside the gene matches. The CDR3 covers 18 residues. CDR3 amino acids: CASSQPDRGLVKLYEQYF. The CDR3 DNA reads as TGCGCCAGCAGTCAACCCGACAGGGGTCTCGTAAAACTCTACGAGCAGTACTTC.

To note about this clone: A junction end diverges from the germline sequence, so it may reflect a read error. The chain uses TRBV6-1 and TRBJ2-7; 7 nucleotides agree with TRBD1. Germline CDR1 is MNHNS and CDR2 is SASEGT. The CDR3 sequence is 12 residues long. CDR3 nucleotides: TGTGCCAGCAGTGACACAGGGGCCCTCCTACGCTTC. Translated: CASSDTGALLRF.

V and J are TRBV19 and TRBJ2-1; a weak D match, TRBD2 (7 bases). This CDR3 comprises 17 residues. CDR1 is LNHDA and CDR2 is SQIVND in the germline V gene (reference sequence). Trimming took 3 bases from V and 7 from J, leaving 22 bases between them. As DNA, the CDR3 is TGTGCCAGTAGTATTCCGGGGCGGGGGCAATCAGGAAATGAGCAGTTCTTC. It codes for CASSIPGRGQSGNEQFF.

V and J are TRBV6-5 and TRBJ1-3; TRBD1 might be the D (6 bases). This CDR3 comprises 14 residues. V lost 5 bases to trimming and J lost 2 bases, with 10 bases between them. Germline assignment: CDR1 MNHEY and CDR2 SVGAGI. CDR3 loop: CASSPDSTGNTIYF. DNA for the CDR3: TGTGCCAGCAGTCCGGACAGTACTGGAAACACCATATATTTT.

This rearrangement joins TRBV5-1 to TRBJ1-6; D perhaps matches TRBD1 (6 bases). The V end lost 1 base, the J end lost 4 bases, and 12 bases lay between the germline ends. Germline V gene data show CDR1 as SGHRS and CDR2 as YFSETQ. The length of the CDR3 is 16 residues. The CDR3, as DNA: TGCGCCAGCAGCTTGTACCGACAGGATTATAATTCACCCCTCCACTTT. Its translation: CASSLYRQDYNSPLHF.

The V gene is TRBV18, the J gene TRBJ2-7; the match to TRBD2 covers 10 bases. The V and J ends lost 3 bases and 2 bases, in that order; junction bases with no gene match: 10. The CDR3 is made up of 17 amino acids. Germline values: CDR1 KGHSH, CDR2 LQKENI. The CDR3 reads CASSPLASGSTPYEQYF. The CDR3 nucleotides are TGTGCCAGCTCACCTCTCGCTAGCGGGAGTACCCCCTACGAGCAGTACTTC.

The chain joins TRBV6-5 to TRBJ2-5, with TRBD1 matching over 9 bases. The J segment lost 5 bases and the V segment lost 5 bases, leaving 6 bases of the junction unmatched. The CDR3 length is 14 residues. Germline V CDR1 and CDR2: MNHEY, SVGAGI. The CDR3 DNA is TGTGCCAGCAGTCCCGGGACAGGGTTGGAGACCCAGTACTTC. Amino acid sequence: CASSPGTGLETQYF.

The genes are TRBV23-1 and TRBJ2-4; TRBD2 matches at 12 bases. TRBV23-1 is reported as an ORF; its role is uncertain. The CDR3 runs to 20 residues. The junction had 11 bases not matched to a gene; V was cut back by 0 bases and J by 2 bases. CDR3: CASSQSVLAGGPGTKNIQYF. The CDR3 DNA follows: TGCGCCAGCAGTCAATCTGTGCTAGCGGGAGGGCCGGGCACCAAAAACATTCAGTACTTC.

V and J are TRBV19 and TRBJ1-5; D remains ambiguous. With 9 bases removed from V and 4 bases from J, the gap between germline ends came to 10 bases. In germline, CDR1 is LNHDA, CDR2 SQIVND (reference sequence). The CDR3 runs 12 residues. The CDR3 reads CASVSGNQPQHF. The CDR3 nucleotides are TGTGCCAGCGTCTCGGGGAATCAGCCCCAGCATTTT. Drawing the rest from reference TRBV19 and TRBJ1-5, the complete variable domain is DGGITQSPKYLFRKEGQNVTLSCEQNLNHDAMYWYRQDPGQGLRLIYYSQIVNDFQKGDIAEGYSVSREKKESFPLTVTSAQKNPTAFYLCASVSGNQPQHFGDGTRLSIL.

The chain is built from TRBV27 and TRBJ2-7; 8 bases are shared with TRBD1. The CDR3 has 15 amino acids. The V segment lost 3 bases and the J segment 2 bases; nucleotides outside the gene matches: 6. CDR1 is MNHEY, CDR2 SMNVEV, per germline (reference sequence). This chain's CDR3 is CASSFEGTGTYEQYF. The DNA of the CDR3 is TGTGCCAGCAGTTTTGAAGGGACAGGAACCTACGAGCAGTACTTC.

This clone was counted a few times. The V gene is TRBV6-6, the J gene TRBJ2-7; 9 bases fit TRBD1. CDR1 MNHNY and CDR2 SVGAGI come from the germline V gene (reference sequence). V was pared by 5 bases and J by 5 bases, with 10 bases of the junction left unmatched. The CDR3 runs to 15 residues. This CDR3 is CASSMPGQGHHEQYF. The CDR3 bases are TGTGCCAGCAGTATGCCGGGACAGGGTCACCACGAGCAGTACTTC.

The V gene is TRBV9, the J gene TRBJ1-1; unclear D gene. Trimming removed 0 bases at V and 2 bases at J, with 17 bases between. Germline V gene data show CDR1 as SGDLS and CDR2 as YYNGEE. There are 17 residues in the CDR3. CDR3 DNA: TGTGCCAGCAGCGTAGGATTTGTTGGTGGGAGAAACACTGAAGCTTTCTTT. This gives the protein CASSVGFVGGRNTEAFF.

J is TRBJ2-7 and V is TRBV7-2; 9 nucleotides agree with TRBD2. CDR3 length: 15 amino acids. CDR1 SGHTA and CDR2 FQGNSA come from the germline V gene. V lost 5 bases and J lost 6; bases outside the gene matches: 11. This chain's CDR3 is CASSPHSAGGSEQYF. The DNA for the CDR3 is TGTGCCAGCAGCCCCCACTCGGCGGGAGGGAGCGAGCAGTACTTC.

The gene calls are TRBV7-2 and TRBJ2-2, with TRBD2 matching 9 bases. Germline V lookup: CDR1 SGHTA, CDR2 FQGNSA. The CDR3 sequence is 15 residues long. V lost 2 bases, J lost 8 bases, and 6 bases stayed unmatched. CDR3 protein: CASSLWASGVGELFF. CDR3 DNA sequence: TGTGCCAGCAGCTTATGGGCTAGCGGGGTTGGGGAGCTGTTTTTT. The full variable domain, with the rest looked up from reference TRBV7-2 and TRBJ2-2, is GAGVSQSPSNKVTEKGKDVELRCDPISGHTALYWYRQSLGQGLEFLIYFQGNSAPDKSGLPSDRFSAERTGGSVSTLTIQRTQQEDSAVYLCASSLWASGVGELFFGEGSRLTVL.

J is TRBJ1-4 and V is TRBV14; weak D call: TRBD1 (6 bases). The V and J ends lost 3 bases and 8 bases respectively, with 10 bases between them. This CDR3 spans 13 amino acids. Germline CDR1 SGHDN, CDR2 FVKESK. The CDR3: CASSQGAREKLFF. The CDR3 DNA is TGTGCCAGCAGCCAGGGGGCGAGGGAAAAACTGTTTTTT.

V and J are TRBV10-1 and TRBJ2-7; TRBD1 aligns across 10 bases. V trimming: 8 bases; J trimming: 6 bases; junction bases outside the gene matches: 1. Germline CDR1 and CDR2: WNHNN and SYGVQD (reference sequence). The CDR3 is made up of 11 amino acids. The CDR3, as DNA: TGCGCCAGCGGGACAGGGGTCGAGCAGTACTTC. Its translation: CASGTGVEQYF.

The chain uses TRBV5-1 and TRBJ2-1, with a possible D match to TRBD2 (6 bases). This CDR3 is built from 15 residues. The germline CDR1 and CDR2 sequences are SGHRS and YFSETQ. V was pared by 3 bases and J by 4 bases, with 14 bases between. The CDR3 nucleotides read TGCGCCAGCAGCTCCACGGGAGAACAGTACAATGAGCAGTTCTTC. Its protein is CASSSTGEQYNEQFF.

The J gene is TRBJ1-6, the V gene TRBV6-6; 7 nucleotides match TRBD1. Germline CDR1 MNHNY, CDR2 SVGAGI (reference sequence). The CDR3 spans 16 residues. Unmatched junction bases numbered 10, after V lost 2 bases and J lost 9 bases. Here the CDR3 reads CASSYGGTDLASPLHF. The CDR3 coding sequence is TGTGCCAGCAGTTACGGAGGGACAGATCTTGCTTCACCCCTCCACTTT.

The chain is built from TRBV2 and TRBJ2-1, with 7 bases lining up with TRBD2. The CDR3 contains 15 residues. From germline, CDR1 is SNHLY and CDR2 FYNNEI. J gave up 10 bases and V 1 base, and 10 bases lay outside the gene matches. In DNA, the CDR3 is TGTGCCAGCAGTGAAGGCCTAGCGGCCCCTGGGGAGCAGTTCTTC. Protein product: CASSEGLAAPGEQFF.

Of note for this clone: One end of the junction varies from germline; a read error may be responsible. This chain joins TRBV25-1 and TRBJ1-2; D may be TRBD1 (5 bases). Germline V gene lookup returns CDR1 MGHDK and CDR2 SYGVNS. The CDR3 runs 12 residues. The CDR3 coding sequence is TGCGCCAGCAGTCCGCAGGGAGGAGGCTACACCTTC. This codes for CASSPQGGGYTF.

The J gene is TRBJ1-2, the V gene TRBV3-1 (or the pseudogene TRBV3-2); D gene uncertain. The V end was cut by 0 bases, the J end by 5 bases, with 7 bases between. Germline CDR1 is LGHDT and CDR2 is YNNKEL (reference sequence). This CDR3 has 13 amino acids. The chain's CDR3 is CASSQEGLYGYTF. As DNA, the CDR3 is TGTGCCAGCAGCCAAGAAGGACTATATGGCTACACCTTC.

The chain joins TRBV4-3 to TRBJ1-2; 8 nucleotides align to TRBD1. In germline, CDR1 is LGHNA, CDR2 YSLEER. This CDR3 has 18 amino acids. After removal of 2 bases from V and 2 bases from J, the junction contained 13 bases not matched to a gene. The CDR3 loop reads CASSQKWDVQGENYGYTF. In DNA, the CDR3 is TGCGCCAGCAGCCAAAAATGGGACGTACAGGGGGAAAACTATGGCTACACCTTC.